Sequencing of this T cell receptor (beta chain) was carried out in a study of cytomegalovirus exposure and HLA in healthy donors. On this clone itself: Its target is not known.

Whole-study results and caveats: In a later analysis, HLA-C alleles had the fewest associated TCRs, DRB1 alleles the most. Cytomegalovirus association was listed for about 150 TCR beta chains.

Germline-derived CDR1 and CDR2 are SGHAT and FQNNGV. CDR3 length: 14 residues. V gave up 3 bases and J gave up 6 bases, with 15 bases separating them. PCR employed 60 Vbeta and 13 Jbeta primers. The data were produced by immunoSEQ multiplex PCR, yet TCRdb's version contains in-frame clones alone and is incomplete. The data contain approximately 150,000 clones, roughly 70% of them singletons. The receptor's source is a man aged 25 to 40 in good health and CMV-seropositive. The sequenced material came from PBMCs. This chain connects TRBV11-2 to TRBJ2-7; perhaps TRBD2 as D (5 bases). For the CDR3, the DNA is TGTGCCAGCAGCTTGTATATCGGGGATGTCGAGCAGTACTTC. Protein sequence: CASSLYIGDVEQYF.